This passage covers 24 T cell receptor beta chains from one sample sequenced in a study of CD8+CD57+ T cells in acquired aplastic anemia. Genomic DNA acted as the template from which TCR beta VDJ combination and CDR3 sequence profiling were carried out. TCRdb reanalysed the reads using MiXCR and keeps one entry per CDR3 protein. The sample carries a few hundred thousand distinct CDR3 sequences, roughly 82% recorded once. In patients chosen for sequencing, flow cytometry had shown CD8+CD57+ cell expansion. Sequencing input: sorted CD4+, CD8+, or CD8+CD57+ T cells (not recorded which) from PBMCs. These receptors all come from a human donor with aplastic anemia.

The rearrangement uses TRBV2 and TRBJ2-3; D uncertain. The CDR3 is 14 amino acids. With 9 bases removed from V and 0 bases from J, the gap between germline ends came to 13 bases. The V gene's germline CDR1 is SNHLY and CDR2 FYNNEI. The CDR3 sequence: CASQVVRSTDTQYF. For the CDR3, the DNA is TGTGCCAGTCAGGTTGTACGTAGCACAGATACGCAGTATTTT.

The chain uses TRBV2 and TRBJ2-3, with a tentative D call TRBD2 (5 bases). The end of the DNA fits TRBJ2-5 better, so the J call may be wrong. The germline V gene encodes CDR1 SNHLY and CDR2 FYNNEI. The CDR3 consists of 14 residues. The CDR3 DNA reads TGTGCCAGCAGCGTACTAGGAGGAAGTGAGACCCAGTACTTC. This sequence encodes CASSVLGGSETQYF.

As regards this clonotype: The conserved phenylalanine or tryptophan normally closing the CDR3 is absent here, so this likely arose from a read error. CDR3 in DNA: TGTGCCAGCAGAGGAGCTGGGACTATTCAGTACTTG. Its translation is CASRGAGTIQYL. This chain joins TRBV7-9 and TRBJ2-4, with D possibly TRBD2 on 6 matching bases. CDR3 size: 12 residues. Germline V gives CDR1 SEHNR, CDR2 FQNEAQ (reference sequence). V was pared by 6 bases and J by 10 bases, with 13 bases between.

The V and J genes are TRBV10-3 and TRBJ2-7; 7 nucleotides match TRBD1. With 11 bases clipped from V and 3 bases from J, the junction kept 19 bases outside the gene matches. Per the germline V gene, CDR1 is ENHRY and CDR2 is SYGVKD. CDR3 length equals 16 residues. The DNA of the CDR3 is TGTGCCTTGTCGCCCCACGGGACAGAAGACCGCTACGAGCAGTACTTC. It encodes CALSPHGTEDRYEQYF.

V gene TRBV7-9 combines with J gene TRBJ2-3, with 9 bases fitting TRBD2. The CDR3 totals 15 residues. Trimming at V came to 5 bases and at J to 13 bases, leaving 16 bases not matched to a gene. CDR1 is SEHNR, CDR2 FQNEAQ, per germline (reference sequence). CDR3 amino acids: CASSLLRSGGSDEYF. DNA of the CDR3: TGTGCCAGCAGCCTTCTAAGAAGCGGGGGGAGCGATGAGTATTTT.

The V gene is TRBV11-3, the J gene TRBJ1-2; D is unresolved. This CDR3 is 13 amino acids long. Germline-derived CDR1 and CDR2 are SGHNT and YENEEA. V gave up 0 bases and J gave up 8 bases, with 10 bases separating them. CDR3 loop: CASSLDLRGGYTF. Written as DNA, the CDR3 is TGTGCCAGCAGCTTAGATCTAAGAGGAGGCTACACCTTC.

The CDR3 DNA reads TGTGCCGGACAGGGGTCTAGGGAGACCCAGTACATCGGGCAGTTCTTC. Translating gives CAGQGSRETQYIGQFF. The J gene is TRBJ2-1, the V gene TRBV7-2; 9 bases align to TRBD1. The ends lost 11 bases at V and 12 bases at J; junction bases unmatched: 23. The CDR3 spans 16 residues. Per the germline V gene, CDR1 is SGHTA and CDR2 is FQGNSA.

With regard to this clonotype: An end of the junction does not agree with germline; a read error may underlie this. The chain is built from TRBV9 and TRBJ2-3, with 10 bases identical to TRBD2. Germline lookup yields CDR1 SGDLS and CDR2 YYNGEE. This CDR3 spans 14 amino acids. CDR3 loop: CASGLAGGIESQDF. The CDR3 coding sequence is TGTGCCAGCGGCTTAGCGGGGGGTATCGAGTCGCAGGATTTT.

The chain is built from TRBV9 and TRBJ2-5; D is possibly TRBD1 (5 bases). Trimming pared 4 bases from V and 14 bases from J, leaving 24 bases between. Germline V gene sequence: CDR1 SGDLS, CDR2 YYNGEE. The length of the CDR3 is 14 residues. Here the CDR3 reads CASSSSTEEDTGYF. In nucleotides, the CDR3 is TGTGCCAGCAGCAGCTCGACAGAGGAAGACACTGGCTACTTC.

The chain combines TRBV7-3 with TRBJ2-3, with D unresolved. The DNA end is more similar to TRBJ1-1, so the J call may be wrong. CDR1 SGHTA and CDR2 FQGTGA come from the germline V gene. CDR3 length equals 14 residues. CDR3 protein: CASSLGDGLAKAFF. The CDR3 bases are TGTGCCAGCAGCTTAGGCGACGGGCTCGCTAAAGCTTTCTTT.

This chain connects TRBV7-3 to TRBJ1-1; no clear D gene. Germline V gene data show CDR1 as SGHTA and CDR2 as FQGTGA. Trimming shortened V by 0 bases and J by 1 base, and 9 bases separated the two germline ends. This CDR3 comprises 15 residues. CDR3 nucleotides: TGTGCCAGCAGCTTAACGAAGACGGGGAACACTGAAGCTTTCTTT. Its translation is CASSLTKTGNTEAFF.

This clonotype was counted at least ten times. The rearrangement links TRBV12-3 or TRBV12-4 to TRBJ2-1, with 11 positions matching TRBD2. V lost 1 base, J lost 3 bases, and 5 bases stayed unmatched. The CDR3 runs 17 residues. The CDR3 region is CASSLGQGLADYNEQFF. CDR3 nucleotides: TGTGCCAGCAGTTTAGGTCAGGGACTAGCGGACTACAATGAGCAGTTCTTC.

Regarding this clonotype: This CDR3 fails to terminate in the conserved phenylalanine or tryptophan, so it likely reflects a read error. Because the CDR3's place on the DNA is in doubt, the DNA is left out and the CDR3 is given as listed by TCRdb. The chain combines TRBV7-8 with TRBJ2-3; the table calls TRBD1, which could not be checked here. The CDR3 sequence runs 13 residues, both termini included. Germline assignment: CDR1 SGHVS and CDR2 FQNEAQ. CDR3 sequence: CASRFGGGPDTQY.

The V gene is TRBV2, the J gene TRBJ2-1; D gene unclear. CDR1 SNHLY and CDR2 FYNNEI come from the germline V gene. V lost 7 bases, J lost 6 bases, and 10 bases lay in between. The CDR3 runs 12 residues. The CDR3 loop reads CASTARINEQFF. In DNA form, the CDR3 reads TGTGCCAGCACCGCCCGGATCAATGAGCAGTTCTTC.

A note on this clonotype: One end of the junction is discordant with germline, which a read error may explain. The chain carries TRBV7-2 and TRBJ1-1; a weak D match, TRBD1 (5 bases). The CDR3 consists of 15 residues. Per the germline V gene, CDR1 is SGHTA and CDR2 is FQGNSA. CDR3 residues: CASSLDLKGTADAFF. The CDR3 bases are TGTGCCAGCAGCTTAGATCTGAAAGGGACCGCTGATGCTTTCTTT.

In the case of this clonotype: The junction and the germline gene differ at one end; a read error may be behind it. The chain combines TRBV7-8 with TRBJ1-2; D not resolved. Germline assignment: CDR1 SGHVS and CDR2 FQNEAQ. There are 16 residues in the CDR3. The CDR3 bases are TGTGCCAGCAGCTTAGCGGGAGGCGGCCTTACATATGGTTACACCTTC. This sequence encodes CASSLAGGGLTYGYTF.

The rearrangement links TRBV7-6 to TRBJ1-1; D may be TRBD1 (5 bases). The CDR3 runs to 13 residues. V was clipped by 5 bases and J by 1 base, with 8 bases between them. From germline, CDR1 is SGHVS and CDR2 FNYEAQ. For the CDR3, the DNA is TGTGCCAGCAGCAACCAGGGGAACACTGAAGCTTTCTTT. This encodes CASSNQGNTEAFF.

The rearrangement uses TRBV7-8 and TRBJ2-6, with TRBD1 identical over 7 bases. CDR1 and CDR2 (germline): SGHVS, FQNEAQ. Trimming at V came to 0 bases and at J to 15 bases, leaving 14 bases not matched to a gene. This CDR3 has 16 residues. The CDR3 protein is CASSLAPDGTALSLTF. In DNA, the CDR3 is TGTGCCAGCAGCTTAGCTCCAGACGGGACAGCCCTTTCCCTGACTTTC.

Comment on this clonotype: Because the CDR3 is missing its conserved closing phenylalanine or tryptophan, this is likely a read error. The limits of the CDR3 on the DNA are not certain, so only TCRdb's listed CDR3 is given. This chain connects TRBV2 to TRBJ2-3; the D call TRBD1 from the table was never checked on the DNA. The CDR3 spans 13 amino acids, including both terminal residues. From germline, CDR1 is SNHLY and CDR2 FYNNEI. The CDR3 sequence: CARRWGGGRTEYH.

On this clonotype: A much bigger clone sits one base away, suggesting this may be a read error. The J gene is TRBJ1-2, the V gene TRBV7-9; TRBD1 might be the D (5 bases). Germline V gene sequence: CDR1 SEHNR, CDR2 FQNEAQ (reference sequence). The CDR3 sequence is 15 residues long. CDR3 sequence: CASSLAGSYGANVPF. The CDR3 DNA reads TGTGCCAGCAGCTTAGCGGGTAGCTACGGGGCCAACGTCCCCTTC.

About this clonotype itself: One end of the junction fails to match germline, which may point to a read error. The rearrangement uses TRBV7-8 and TRBJ2-1; a possible D gene is TRBD1 (6 bases). Germline V gives CDR1 SGHVS, CDR2 FQNEAQ. The length of the CDR3 is 14 residues. The CDR3 loop reads CASSLAAGANSPLF. In nucleotides, the CDR3 is TGTGCCAGCAGCCTCGCGGCAGGGGCCAATTCACCCCTCTTC.

This clonotype has only one observation. V usage is TRBV5-4 and J usage is TRBJ2-7; D is tentatively TRBD1 or TRBD2 (5 bases each). Germline values: CDR1 SGHNT, CDR2 YYREEE (reference sequence). CDR3 length: 15 amino acids. The V end was cut by 2 bases, the J end by 2 bases, with 14 bases between. In DNA form, the CDR3 reads TGTGCCAGCAGCTTTACTAGGGGAACGACCTACGAGCAGTACGTC. It is translated as CASSFTRGTTYEQYV.

This sequence joins TRBV12-3 or TRBV12-4 and TRBJ2-2; no reliable D call. V shed 3 bases and J shed 6 bases, with 8 bases lying between them. This CDR3 contains 13 residues. The CDR3 is CASSLKGPGELFF. CDR3 in DNA: TGTGCCAGCAGTTTGAAAGGCCCCGGGGAGCTGTTTTTT.

Regarding this clonotype: As the CDR3 is not closed by the conserved phenylalanine or tryptophan, this likely results from a read error. The DNA is omitted, as the CDR3 cannot be located on it reliably, and the CDR3 follows TCRdb's listing. V usage is TRBV9 and J usage is TRBJ2-1; the table's D call, TRBD1, has no DNA check behind it. CDR1 and CDR2 from the germline V gene are SGDLS and YYNGEE. The CDR3 is 13 amino acids long, termini counted. CDR3 amino acids: CASSDGANQNKFS.